These 5 T cell receptor beta chains originate from one sample sequenced in a study of identical twins. TCRdb re-derived calls from the 5' RACE reads in MiXCR, one entry per CDR3 protein. The sample consists of hundreds of thousands of distinct CDR3 sequences, over 15% of them appearing once. This same sample was also part of a study on T cells expressing NK-cell markers.

The source material was PBMCs. The receptors stem from a woman aged 18-35 years in good health.

This clonotype was seen more than once but under ten times. J is TRBJ2-5 and V is TRBV9; weak D call: TRBD1 (6 bases). CDR3 length: 15 amino acids. In germline, CDR1 is SGDLS, CDR2 YYNGEE. V lost 7 bases and J 5 bases, leaving 21 bases between the germline ends. For the CDR3, the DNA is TGTGCCAGCCCCATGGGACAAAACTGGGGGGAGACCCAGTACTTC. It yields the protein CASPMGQNWGETQYF. Looking up the rest from reference TRBV9 and TRBJ2-5 gives the full variable domain: DSGVTQTPKHLITATGQRVTLRCSPRSGDLSVYWYQQSLDQGLQFLIQYYNGEERAKGNILERFSAQQFPDLHSELNLSSLELGDSALYFCASPMGQNWGETQYFGPGTRLLVL.

CDR3 DNA sequence: TGTGCCAGCAGTTACGGGGGACGGAGAGGTGACCGGCCCCAGCATTTT. It translates to CASSYGGRRGDRPQHF. V is TRBV6-2 or TRBV6-3 and J is TRBJ1-5; tentatively, D is TRBD1 (5 bases). CDR1 is MNHEY and CDR2 is SVGEGT in the germline V gene. The CDR3 runs 16 residues. V dropped 2 bases and J dropped 9 bases, with 20 bases sitting between them.

This clonotype was seen repeatedly, ten times or more. The chain employs TRBV7-9 and TRBJ2-2; 9 nucleotides align to TRBD1. The CDR3 has 17 amino acids. The germline V gene has CDR1 SEHNR and CDR2 FQNEAQ (reference sequence). V lost 8 bases, J lost 3 bases, and 13 bases stayed unmatched. CDR3 in DNA: TGTGCCAGCCAAAGGGGACAGGGTTCTGGTTACACCGGGGAGCTGTTTTTT. This gives the protein CASQRGQGSGYTGELFF.

The chain has TRBV20-1 and TRBJ2-7; 8 nucleotides agree with TRBD2. The trim removed 3 bases at V and 6 bases at J, leaving 13 bases unmatched. In germline, CDR1 is DFQATT, CDR2 SNEGSKA (reference sequence). The CDR3 is made up of 15 amino acids. As DNA, the CDR3 is TGCAGTGCTAGGAAGGTGGCCCTCCGGGGGGGCGAGCAGTACTTC. Translated, it gives CSARKVALRGGEQYF.

This clonotype was recorded at least ten times. The chain combines TRBV24-1 with TRBJ2-1, with TRBD1 matching 7 bases. The germline V gene has CDR1 KGHDR and CDR2 SFDVKD. With V trimmed by 4 bases and J by 1 base, 3 bases remained unmatched. This CDR3 is built from 15 residues. Here the CDR3 reads CATSESQGSYNEQFF. CDR3 in DNA: TGTGCCACCAGTGAATCACAGGGGTCCTACAATGAGCAGTTCTTC.